The clone carrying this T cell receptor (beta chain) was observed a handful of times. V was pared by 8 bases and J by 4 bases, with 5 bases of the junction left unmatched. CDR1 and CDR2 from the germline V gene are MNHEY and SMNVEV (reference sequence). CDR3 length: 13 residues. What was sequenced were expressed TCRB transcripts, since all of the isolated RNA had been reverse transcribed. Libraries were prepared by immunoSEQ multiplex PCR; TCRdb keeps only in-frame clonotypes and omits some of them. The sample carries 110,000 or so clones, less than 40% recorded once. One heparinised draw of blood, averaging around 100 mL, came from each donor. This sample is part of a study of beta chain features in type 1 diabetes.

The material sequenced was stem cell memory CD4+ T cells from blood. The clonotype comes from a woman between 18 and 30 years old in good health. V gene TRBV27 combines with J gene TRBJ1-2, with 9 bases identical to TRBD1. CDR3 bases: TGTGCCAGCCGAAGGACAGGGGTCTATGGCTACACCTTC. Translation: CASRRTGVYGYTF.